These 20 T cell receptor beta chains were sequenced from one sample in a study of response to subunit inactivated influenza vaccine (dated by TCRdb to about 2018). The library relied on RT-PCR. Sequencing relied on an Illumina HiSeq 2500. Using fastp trimming at Q25 and MiXCR clonotype assembly, TCRdb reanalyzed the public sequencing data and kept in-frame beta chains. Records with the same CDR3 protein are collapsed into one entry carrying the most frequent genes and DNA. Within this sample are hundreds of thousands of distinct CDR3 sequences, with approximately 12% of them counted one time only. Together, the top ten hold about a tenth of the sample. The sample in question was PBMCs from blood, obtained on the day of vaccination. These receptors originate from a man aged 50 to 60 who received an inactivated influenza vaccine. Donor details come from another sample of the same person, matched by shared clones.

The CDR3 bases are TGTGCCAGCAGCAGAAACAGGGGCGAGCAGTACTTC. Translated, it gives CASSRNRGEQYF. V gene TRBV11-2 combines with J gene TRBJ2-7; TRBD1 matches 7 bases. Germline V gene sequence: CDR1 SGHAT, CDR2 FQNNGV. V dropped 5 bases and J dropped 6; count of bases not matched to a gene: 4. The CDR3 sequence is 12 residues long.

This clonotype turned up a few times. The chain couples TRBV5-1 to TRBJ2-7; perhaps D is TRBD1 or TRBD2 (5 bases each). The CDR3 runs 14 residues. Germline CDR1 is SGHRS and CDR2 is YFSETQ. V was cut by 2 bases and J by 6 bases, with 15 bases left in between. DNA for the CDR3: TGCGCCAGCAGCTTTGGGCCTGAGGGGTCCGAGCAGTACTTC. Translated, it gives CASSFGPEGSEQYF.

This CDR3 reads CAITPGRGSGELFF. DNA for the CDR3: TGTGCCATCACCCCGGGACGAGGTAGCGGGGAGCTGTTTTTT. The V call is TRBV10-3, the J call TRBJ2-2; perhaps D is TRBD1 or TRBD2 (5 bases each). The CDR3 totals 14 residues. Germline V gene lookup returns CDR1 ENHRY and CDR2 SYGVKD. V was shortened by 7 bases and J by 7 bases, with 16 bases between the two germline ends.

This clonotype was detected only a few times. The chain carries TRBV7-2 and TRBJ1-3, with 8 positions matching TRBD1. Germline V gene data show CDR1 as SGHTA and CDR2 as FQGNSA. The CDR3 runs 14 residues. Germline trimming cut 5 bases from V and 8 bases from J; bases unmatched to any gene: 8. In DNA form, the CDR3 reads TGTGCCAGCAGCCCGACAGGGGTACGAGACACCATATATTTT. Translated: CASSPTGVRDTIYF.

The V call is TRBV20-1, the J call TRBJ2-7; perhaps TRBD1 as D (5 bases). V gave up 1 base and J gave up 1 base, with 8 bases separating them. CDR3 size: 13 residues. Germline V gene data show CDR1 as DFQATT and CDR2 as SNEGSKA (reference sequence). The CDR3 is CSARGQTSYEQYF. The CDR3 DNA reads as TGCAGTGCTAGAGGACAGACATCCTACGAGCAGTACTTC.

In DNA, the CDR3 is TGTGCCAGCAGCTTGGCTCAGATTAGCAATCAGCCCCAGCATTTT. Amino acid sequence: CASSLAQISNQPQHF. The chain couples TRBV5-6 to TRBJ1-5; D remains unclear. The germline V gene has CDR1 SGHDT and CDR2 YYEEEE. The CDR3 contains 15 residues. V shed 0 bases and J shed 0 bases, with 7 bases lying between them.

The V gene is TRBV3-1, the J gene TRBJ2-1, with 7 bases that match TRBD1. Trimming removed 2 bases from V and 7 bases from J; junction bases left unmatched: 11. The germline V gene has CDR1 LGHDT and CDR2 YNNKEL (reference sequence). This CDR3 has 16 amino acids. The CDR3 nucleotides are TGTGCCAGCAGCCAAAACTACAGGGGAGATTGGAATGAGCAGTTCTTC. Translation: CASSQNYRGDWNEQFF.

V usage is TRBV7-3 and J usage is TRBJ2-7, with D possibly matching TRBD2 (5 bases). CDR3 length equals 15 residues. Trimming removed 2 bases at V and 0 bases at J, with 11 bases between. CDR1 and CDR2 (germline): SGHTA, FQGTGA. CDR3 in DNA: TGTGCCAGCAGCTTATTCCGGGGAAGCTCCTACGAGCAGTACTTC. It translates to CASSLFRGSSYEQYF.

The table lists this clonotype with a few counts. J is TRBJ2-1 and V is TRBV20-1; D call uncertain. Deletions cut 2 bases from V and 4 bases from J, with 15 bases between. The germline V gene encodes CDR1 DFQATT and CDR2 SNEGSKA (reference sequence). CDR3 length: 15 residues. The CDR3 nucleotides are TGCAGTGCTAGACGAGATTCGACCCTGTACAATGAGCAGTTCTTC. Residues: CSARRDSTLYNEQFF.

This clonotype has only a few counts. This CDR3 is CSVAGTGKYNSPLHF. The CDR3 DNA sequence: TGCAGTGTAGCTGGGACAGGAAAATATAATTCACCCCTCCACTTT. This chain connects TRBV20-1 to TRBJ1-6; TRBD1 agrees at 8 bases. Trimming removed 7 bases from V and 4 bases from J; junction bases left unmatched: 9. Germline V gene lookup returns CDR1 DFQATT and CDR2 SNEGSKA (reference sequence). CDR3 length: 15 amino acids.

This clonotype was counted a few times. The chain employs TRBV4-2 and TRBJ2-1; TRBD2 is a possible D gene (6 bases). The CDR3 extends over 15 amino acids. V was shortened by 2 bases and J by 7 bases, with 15 bases between the two germline ends. The germline V gene has CDR1 LGHNA and CDR2 YNFKEQ. The CDR3 protein is CASSQSLRGGNEQFF. Here the CDR3 DNA reads TGTGCCAGCAGCCAATCTTTGCGGGGAGGAAATGAGCAGTTCTTC.

Only a few counts were recorded for this clonotype. This chain connects TRBV20-1 to TRBJ2-5, with 7 nucleotides matching TRBD2. The V gene end was trimmed by 7 bases and the J gene end by 0 bases; junction bases not matched to a gene: 5. The CDR3 sequence is 13 residues long. Germline CDR1 reads DFQATT; CDR2 reads SNEGSKA (reference sequence). Written as DNA, the CDR3 is TGCAGTGGGAGGCGGGGGAACCAAGAGACCCAGTACTTC. Its translation: CSGRRGNQETQYF.

Only a few counts were recorded for this clonotype. The rearrangement uses TRBV12-3 or TRBV12-4 and TRBJ2-7; D perhaps matches TRBD2 (6 bases). This CDR3 spans 14 amino acids. V was clipped by 5 bases and J by 3 bases, with 14 bases between them. CDR3 sequence (DNA): TGTGCCAGCAGTACCTCCGGGACTTTCTACGAGCAGTACTTC. This sequence encodes CASSTSGTFYEQYF.

This clonotype was seen a few times. The V call is TRBV20-1, the J call TRBJ2-3; 10 bases fit TRBD2. V trimming: 3 bases; J trimming: 5 bases; junction bases outside the gene matches: 11. The CDR3 has 16 residues. CDR1 is DFQATT and CDR2 is SNEGSKA in the germline V gene (reference sequence). The CDR3 nucleotides are TGCAGTGCTAGGAGTAATAGCGGGAGGCGGGGAGATACGCAGTATTTT. Translating gives CSARSNSGRRGDTQYF.

The rearrangement links TRBV5-1 to TRBJ2-7; 11 nucleotides match TRBD2. J lost 3 bases, V lost 3 bases, and 11 bases had no gene match. Germline assignment: CDR1 SGHRS and CDR2 YFSETQ. The CDR3 spans 17 residues. The CDR3 nucleotides are TGCGCCAGCAGCTCCCCAACCGGGACTAGCGGAAACTACGAGCAGTACTTC. This encodes CASSSPTGTSGNYEQYF. Using reference TRBV5-1 and TRBJ2-7 for the parts outside the CDR3, the full variable domain is KAGVTQTPRYLIKTRGQQVTLSCSPISGHRSVSWYQQTPGQGLQFLFEYFSETQRNKGNFPGRFSGRQFSNSRSEMNVSTLELGDSALYLCASSSPTGTSGNYEQYFGPGTRLTVT.

This chain connects TRBV9 to TRBJ2-5; TRBD1 or TRBD2 may be the D gene (6 bases each). This CDR3 is 15 amino acids long. Germline CDR1 is SGDLS and CDR2 is YYNGEE. V was shortened by 0 bases and J by 5 bases, with 14 bases between the two germline ends. This chain's CDR3 is CASSVDPGATETQYF. For the CDR3, the DNA is TGTGCCAGCAGCGTAGACCCGGGGGCCACGGAGACCCAGTACTTC.

The V gene is TRBV5-6, the J gene TRBJ2-7; no firm D call. The CDR3 sequence is 16 residues long. The germline V and J ends were trimmed by 0 bases and 2 bases, with 15 bases remaining between them. Per the germline V gene, CDR1 is SGHDT and CDR2 is YYEEEE. CDR3 amino acids: CASSLGAERVPYEQYF. The CDR3 DNA follows: TGTGCCAGCAGCTTGGGGGCGGAAAGGGTCCCCTACGAGCAGTACTTC. Complete variable domain (other parts from reference TRBV5-6 and TRBJ2-7): DAGVTQSPTHLIKTRGQQVTLRCSPKSGHDTVSWYQQALGQGPQFIFQYYEEEERQRGNFPDRFSGHQFPNYSSELNVNALLLGDSALYLCASSLGAERVPYEQYFGPGTRLTVT.

This clonotype showed up just a few times. The rearrangement uses TRBV20-1 and TRBJ2-7; D perhaps matches TRBD1 (6 bases). The ends were cut back, 4 bases at V and 2 bases at J, with 15 bases in the middle. Germline CDR1 is DFQATT and CDR2 is SNEGSKA (reference sequence). The CDR3 has 14 residues. The CDR3, as DNA: TGCAGTGCTAAAACCACGACAGGCACCTACGAGCAGTACTTC. Residues: CSAKTTTGTYEQYF.

This clonotype was detected only a few times. The chain carries TRBV7-2 and TRBJ2-7; D is perhaps TRBD2 (7 bases). This CDR3 has 14 residues. The V end lost 7 bases, the J end lost 6 bases, and 19 bases lay between the germline ends. Germline assignment: CDR1 SGHTA and CDR2 FQGNSA. The CDR3 loop reads CASTLGEGGSEQYF. CDR3 nucleotides: TGTGCCAGCACCCTCGGGGAGGGGGGGTCCGAGCAGTACTTC.

This clonotype was detected only a few times. The V gene is TRBV4-3, the J gene TRBJ1-5; TRBD1 might be the D (6 bases). This CDR3 is built from 16 residues. Germline CDR1 LGHNA, CDR2 YSLEER. Trimming removed 4 bases from V and 5 bases from J, with 18 bases in between. The CDR3 DNA reads TGCGCCAGCAGCCCCCATTTGGGGGCAGGGGATCAGCCCCAGCATTTT. This gives the protein CASSPHLGAGDQPQHF.